The 24 T cell receptor beta chains below come from one sample, sequenced in a study of blood T cell repertoires in COVID-19. Measured with immunoSEQ multiplex PCR; TCRdb has only the in-frame clones, and not every one. The repertoire holds under 150,000 clones, with around three quarters as singletons. What was sequenced was peripheral blood. The receptor source for this set is an elderly woman with acute or convalescent COVID-19.

The chain employs TRBV21-1 and TRBJ2-1; TRBD2 was called by the table and not checked on the DNA. TRBV21-1 is tagged as a pseudogene. The CDR3 spans 12 residues. The CDR3: CASSKVGDMQFF. Written as DNA, the CDR3 is TGTGCCAGCAGCAAAGTCGGGGATATGCAGTTCTTC.

This sequence joins TRBV15 and TRBJ2-7, with TRBD1 matching 10 bases. The junction had 6 bases not matched to a gene; V was cut back by 1 base and J by 3 bases. In germline, CDR1 is LNHNV, CDR2 YYDKDF (reference sequence). The CDR3 loop spans 16 amino acids. CDR3 DNA: TGTGCCACCAGCAGAGCAAGGGGACAGGGGCACTACGAGCAGTACTTC. As protein: CATSRARGQGHYEQYF. Together with reference TRBV15 and TRBJ2-7, the CDR3 gives the full variable domain: DAMVIQNPRYQVTQFGKPVTLSCSQTLNHNVMYWYQQKSSQAPKLLFHYYDKDFNNEADTPDNFQSRRPNTSFCFLDIRSPGLGDTAMYLCATSRARGQGHYEQYFGPGTRLTVT.

The chain links TRBV25-1 to TRBJ2-5; 10 bases are a match to TRBD2. Germline CDR1 reads MGHDK; CDR2 reads SYGVNS. Germline trimming cut 5 bases from V and 1 base from J; bases unmatched to any gene: 4. This CDR3 is 15 amino acids long. CDR3 bases: TGTGCCAGCAGTTTAGCGGGAGGCCTCCAAGAGACCCAGTACTTC. It translates to CASSLAGGLQETQYF. Variable domain in full (rest from reference TRBV25-1 and TRBJ2-5): EADIYQTPRYLVIGTGKKITLECSQTMGHDKMYWYQQDPGMELHLIHYSYGVNSTEKGDLSSESTVSRIRTEHFPLTLESARPSHTSQYLCASSLAGGLQETQYFGPGTRLLVL.

V is TRBV6-5 and J is TRBJ2-2; TRBD1 might be the D (6 bases). The V end was cut by 6 bases, the J end by 3 bases, with 14 bases between. Per germline, CDR1 MNHEY and CDR2 SVGAGI. The CDR3 has 15 residues. CDR3 nucleotide sequence: TGTGCCAGCAGCGCCGGGACATACTACACCGGGGAGCTGTTTTTT. This codes for CASSAGTYYTGELFF.

Regarding this clone: Different DNA sequences within this sample yield the same CDR3. The chain links TRBV20-1 to TRBJ2-7; weak D call: TRBD2 (5 bases). The germline gives CDR1 DFQATT, CDR2 SNEGSKA (reference sequence). This CDR3 spans 11 amino acids. Trimming left V 3 bases short and J 7 bases short, with 10 bases between. CDR3 nucleotides: TGCAGTGCTAGTCGCGGGTATGAGCAGTACTTC. Translated, it gives CSASRGYEQYF.

The chain links TRBV7-3 to TRBJ2-1; 13 nucleotides match TRBD2. The CDR3 sequence is 15 residues long. The V gene end was trimmed by 4 bases and the J gene end by 8 bases; junction bases not matched to a gene: 5. From germline, CDR1 is SGHTA and CDR2 FQGTGA. CDR3 loop: CASSSGTSGADEQFF. Here the CDR3 DNA reads TGTGCCAGCAGCTCTGGGACTAGCGGGGCGGATGAGCAGTTCTTC.

The rearrangement links TRBV9 to TRBJ1-2, with D uncertain. Germline assignment: CDR1 SGDLS and CDR2 YYNGEE. CDR3 length: 15 amino acids. With 3 bases removed from V and 7 bases from J, the gap between germline ends came to 19 bases. The CDR3 protein is CASSGTMGDYSGYTF. The CDR3 DNA is TGTGCCAGCAGCGGCACGATGGGCGATTATTCTGGCTACACCTTC.

The chain is built from TRBV2 and TRBJ1-5; 7 nucleotides align to TRBD1. CDR1 is SNHLY and CDR2 is FYNNEI in the germline V gene. This CDR3 has 14 amino acids. Trimming removed 6 bases from V and 3 bases from J; junction bases left unmatched: 5. The CDR3 region has the DNA TGTGCCAGCAGCGCGACAGGGCCCAATCAGCCCCAGCATTTT. Protein product: CASSATGPNQPQHF.

The chain uses TRBV27 and TRBJ1-5; TRBD1 matches 9 bases. V dropped 2 bases and J dropped 0; count of bases not matched to a gene: 8. From germline, CDR1 is MNHEY and CDR2 SMNVEV (reference sequence). CDR3 length equals 18 residues. The CDR3 loop is CASSLIGQGIISNQPQHF. The CDR3 DNA follows: TGTGCCAGCAGTTTAATCGGACAGGGGATAATTAGCAATCAGCCCCAGCATTTT.

The V and J genes are TRBV19 and TRBJ1-1, with TRBD1 matching 9 bases. The CDR3 contains 17 residues. Germline lookup yields CDR1 LNHDA and CDR2 SQIVND (reference sequence). Germline trimming cut 4 bases from V and 2 bases from J; bases unmatched to any gene: 11. The CDR3 loop reads CASSTTGGPPINTEAFF. CDR3 DNA: TGTGCCAGTAGTACCACAGGGGGCCCGCCGATTAACACTGAAGCTTTCTTT. Drawing the rest from reference TRBV19 and TRBJ1-1, the complete variable domain is DGGITQSPKYLFRKEGQNVTLSCEQNLNHDAMYWYRQDPGQGLRLIYYSQIVNDFQKGDIAEGYSVSREKKESFPLTVTSAQKNPTAFYLCASSTTGGPPINTEAFFGQGTRLTVV.

This chain joins TRBV7-2 and TRBJ1-1; TRBD1 agrees at 7 bases. Trimming removed 5 bases from V and 7 bases from J; junction bases left unmatched: 7. Germline V gene sequence: CDR1 SGHTA, CDR2 FQGNSA. This CDR3 is 13 amino acids long. This CDR3 is CASSRRQGSEAFF. In DNA form, the CDR3 reads TGTGCCAGCAGCAGACGACAGGGTAGTGAAGCTTTCTTT.

This clone was detected only once. The V call is TRBV2, the J call TRBJ2-3, with 7 nucleotides matching TRBD1. The ends lost 2 bases at V and 2 bases at J; junction bases unmatched: 7. The V gene's germline CDR1 is SNHLY and CDR2 FYNNEI. CDR3 length equals 16 residues. CDR3 in amino acids: CASSERGQPPTDTQYF. CDR3 DNA: TGTGCCAGCAGTGAACGGGGACAGCCGCCCACAGATACGCAGTATTTT.

This chain uses TRBV18 with TRBJ1-5; D call uncertain. The V end lost 3 bases, the J end lost 2 bases, and 11 bases lay between the germline ends. Germline V lookup: CDR1 KGHSH, CDR2 LQKENI. CDR3 size: 15 residues. The CDR3 spells CASSPLGDGNQPQHF. The CDR3 bases are TGTGCCAGCTCACCTCTGGGAGATGGCAATCAGCCCCAGCATTTT.

This clone was counted at least ten times. Here the CDR3 reads CASSSGSYGYTF. CDR3 sequence (DNA): TGTGCCAGCAGCTCAGGGTCGTATGGCTACACCTTC. V gene TRBV13 combines with J gene TRBJ1-2, with D tentatively TRBD1 (5 bases). Germline V CDR1 and CDR2: PRHDT, FYEKMQ (reference sequence). Deletions cut 4 bases from V and 5 bases from J, with 8 bases between. The CDR3 sequence is 12 residues long.

V gene TRBV12-3 or TRBV12-4 combines with J gene TRBJ2-3; 11 bases agree with TRBD1. Trimming took 6 bases from V and 5 from J; bases not matched to a gene: 1. The CDR3 length is 13 residues. CDR3 sequence (DNA): TGTGCCAGCAGGGGGACAGGGGGAGATACGCAGTATTTT. Protein: CASRGTGGDTQYF.

The rearrangement uses TRBV5-5 and TRBJ1-3, with D possibly being TRBD1 (5 bases). Trimming cost V 0 bases and J 0 bases, with 16 bases left between them. CDR3 length: 18 amino acids. Germline lookup yields CDR1 SGHKS and CDR2 YYEKEE (reference sequence). This CDR3 is CASSLGRLGGSSGNTIYF. The CDR3 nucleotides read TGTGCCAGCAGCTTGGGCCGGCTGGGGGGAAGCTCTGGAAACACCATATATTTT.

A word on this clone: Distinct nucleotide sequences in the sample also encode this CDR3. This chain connects TRBV28 to TRBJ1-3; TRBD1 is a possible D gene (5 bases). The germline V gene has CDR1 MDHEN and CDR2 SYDVKM. With 2 bases removed from V and 0 bases from J, the gap between germline ends came to 11 bases. The CDR3 totals 16 residues. Written as DNA, the CDR3 is TGTGCCAGCAGTTTAGGGACCGGGGGCTCTGGAAACACCATATATTTT. It yields the protein CASSLGTGGSGNTIYF.

The CDR3 region is CASGTGQGMFYEQYF. The CDR3 DNA follows: TGTGCTAGTGGTACGGGACAGGGGATGTTCTACGAGCAGTACTTC. The V and J genes are TRBV12-5 and TRBJ2-7; 10 positions agree with TRBD1. The CDR3 has 15 amino acids. Losses at the gene ends were 5 bases for V and 3 bases for J; bases not matched to a gene: 7. Germline V gives CDR1 LGHNT, CDR2 FRNRAP.

The chain combines TRBV11-3 with TRBJ2-5; the match to TRBD1 covers 7 bases. The CDR3 has 13 amino acids. V gave up 2 bases and J gave up 7 bases; unmatched junction bases: 4. Germline lookup yields CDR1 SGHNT and CDR2 YENEEA. CDR3 amino acids: CASSLLAGGTQYF. The CDR3, as DNA: TGTGCCAGCAGCTTATTGGCAGGGGGGACCCAGTACTTC.

CDR3 sequence reads: CASSVVAPTSGGFSSYEQYF. CDR3 coding DNA: TGTGCCAGCAGCGTAGTTGCCCCAACTAGCGGGGGATTCAGCTCCTACGAGCAGTACTTC. The rearrangement links TRBV9 to TRBJ2-7, with 11 nucleotides matching TRBD2. The CDR3 consists of 20 residues. CDR1 is SGDLS, CDR2 YYNGEE, per germline. The J segment lost 0 bases and the V segment lost 0 bases, leaving 14 bases of the junction unmatched. Full variable domain (missing parts from reference TRBV9 and TRBJ2-7): DSGVTQTPKHLITATGQRVTLRCSPRSGDLSVYWYQQSLDQGLQFLIQYYNGEERAKGNILERFSAQQFPDLHSELNLSSLELGDSALYFCASSVVAPTSGGFSSYEQYFGPGTRLTVT.

This clone has a single count. The chain carries TRBV6-4 and TRBJ1-5, with 8 bases matching TRBD1. CDR3 length: 15 amino acids. Trimming took 3 bases from V and 4 from J; bases not matched to a gene: 5. Per germline, CDR1 MRHNA and CDR2 SNTAGT. CDR3 nucleotides: TGTGCCAGCAGTGAATTAAGGACAGGGAATCAGCCCCAGCATTTT. Protein product: CASSELRTGNQPQHF.

The genes are TRBV12-3 or TRBV12-4 and TRBJ2-2, with a tentative D call TRBD1 (5 bases). V lost 6 bases and J 4 bases, leaving 9 bases between the germline ends. This CDR3 has 13 residues. Here the CDR3 DNA reads TGTGCCAGCAGGCAGGGTGGCACCGGGGAGCTGTTTTTT. Residues: CASRQGGTGELFF.

V and J are TRBV27 and TRBJ2-5; a possible D gene is TRBD1 (5 bases). V gave up 0 bases and J gave up 7 bases, with 21 bases separating them. CDR1 MNHEY and CDR2 SMNVEV come from the germline V gene (reference sequence). CDR3 length: 17 amino acids. CDR3 loop: CASSLSAREFEWATQYF. As DNA, the CDR3 is TGTGCCAGCAGTTTATCGGCCAGGGAATTTGAATGGGCGACCCAGTACTTC.

The CDR3 here is CASSTDRDNYGYTF. CDR3 nucleotides: TGTGCCAGCAGTACCGACAGGGATAACTATGGCTACACCTTC. The genes are TRBV2 and TRBJ1-2, with 7 bases identical to TRBD1. This CDR3 has 14 amino acids. With V trimmed by 5 bases and J by 1 base, 4 bases remained unmatched. Germline CDR1 and CDR2: SNHLY and FYNNEI.